This T cell receptor (beta chain) was retrieved from a study of CD8+ T cells in alopecia areata. Sorting of CD4+ and CD8+ T cells was performed on PBMCs. The V end lost 6 bases, the J end lost 2 bases, and 7 bases lay between the germline ends. Germline V gives CDR1 SNHLY, CDR2 FYNNEI. CDR3 length: 12 amino acids. RNA was isolated and reverse transcribed to cDNA, the sequencing template. Here immunoSEQ multiplex PCR was the method, and the copy in TCRdb shows in-frame clones only, minus some. Here the sample spans roughly 150,000 clones, 50% to 60% being singletons. Notes on this clone: Its antigen is currently unknown.

Study-wide results and limits: Normal scalp had lower clonality than lesional scalp, with alopecia totalis/universalis lesions showing this most strongly.

The receptor was derived from a human donor in good health. The sequencing input was CD4+ T cells sorted from blood. The V gene is TRBV2, the J gene TRBJ2-5; possible D gene TRBD1, 6 bases. The CDR3 spells CASSRGQETQYF. As DNA, the CDR3 is TGTGCCAGCAGCAGGGGTCAAGAGACCCAGTACTTC.